This T cell receptor beta chain emerged from a study of monozygotic twins with inflammatory bowel disease. CDR1 and CDR2 (germline): MNHNS, SASEGT. The CDR3 loop spans 15 amino acids. TCRdb reanalyzed the 5' RACE reads, giving one entry per CDR3 protein sequence and no DNA. The clone table shows 440,000 or so distinct CDR3 sequences, with the ten largest holding roughly 2.5%. The origin of this receptor is a human donor with ulcerative colitis or Crohn's disease, or a healthy co-twin of an affected twin (not recorded which). Sequenced material: blood. V usage is TRBV6-1 and J usage is TRBJ2-1; TCRdb gives TRBD1 as the D gene, but with no DNA this cannot be confirmed. The CDR3 sequence: CASSVLTGTYNEQFF.